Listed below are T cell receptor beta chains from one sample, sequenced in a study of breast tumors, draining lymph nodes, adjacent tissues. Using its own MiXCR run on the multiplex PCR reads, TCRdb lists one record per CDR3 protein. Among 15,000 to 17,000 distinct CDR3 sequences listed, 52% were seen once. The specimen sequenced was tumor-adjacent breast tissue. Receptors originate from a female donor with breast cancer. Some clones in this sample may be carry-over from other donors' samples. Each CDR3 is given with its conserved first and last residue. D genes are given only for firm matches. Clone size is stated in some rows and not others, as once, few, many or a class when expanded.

CDR3nt: TGCAGTGCTAGAGGATGGGGTAGCTCCTACGAGCAGTACTTC; CDR3aa: CSARGWGSSYEQYF; v_gene: TRBV20-1; abundance: .; d_gene: .; j_gene: TRBJ2-7
CDR3nt: TGTGCCAGCAGCTTCCATGGTTCCAGGGGAGAGCAGTACTTC; CDR3aa: CASSFHGSRGEQYF; v_gene: TRBV5-6; abundance: once; d_gene: .; j_gene: TRBJ2-7
CDR3nt: TGTGCCAGCAGCTTAGGGGCCGGAGGGCACGAGCAGTACTTC; CDR3aa: CASSLGAGGHEQYF; v_gene: TRBV11-2; abundance: .; d_gene: .; j_gene: TRBJ2-7
CDR3nt: TGTGCCACCAGTGATCTACCACAGGGGTCGGAGTTCTTC; CDR3aa: CATSDLPQGSEFF; v_gene: TRBV24-1; abundance: .; d_gene: TRBD1; j_gene: TRBJ2-1
CDR3nt: TGCGCCAGCAGCCAAGTGCGTATGCGTGAGCAGTTCTTC; CDR3aa: CASSQVRMREQFF; v_gene: TRBV4-3; abundance: .; d_gene: .; j_gene: TRBJ2-1
CDR3nt: TGCAGTGCTAGAAGGGGGGTGTGGGGCTCCTACAATGAGCAGTTCTTC; CDR3aa: CSARRGVWGSYNEQFF; v_gene: TRBV20-1; abundance: many; d_gene: .; j_gene: TRBJ2-1
CDR3nt: TGTGCCAGCAGTTCGGGACAGCCGTATTCACCCCTCCACTTT; CDR3aa: CASSSGQPYSPLHF; v_gene: TRBV7-9; abundance: once; d_gene: TRBD1; j_gene: TRBJ1-6
CDR3nt: TGCGCCAGCAGCTTAACGCCATCAGAGACCCAGTACTTC; CDR3aa: CASSLTPSETQYF; v_gene: TRBV5-1; abundance: .; d_gene: .; j_gene: TRBJ2-5
CDR3nt: TGTGCCAGCAGTTCGGGCCAGCGTCAACACAATGAGCAGTTCTTC; CDR3aa: CASSSGQRQHNEQFF; v_gene: TRBV12-3/TRBV12-4; abundance: .; d_gene: .; j_gene: TRBJ2-1
CDR3nt: TGTGCCAGCAGCTTAGTGTCGGCATCTTCCTACGAGCAGTACTTC; CDR3aa: CASSLVSASSYEQYF; v_gene: TRBV11-3; abundance: many; d_gene: .; j_gene: TRBJ2-7